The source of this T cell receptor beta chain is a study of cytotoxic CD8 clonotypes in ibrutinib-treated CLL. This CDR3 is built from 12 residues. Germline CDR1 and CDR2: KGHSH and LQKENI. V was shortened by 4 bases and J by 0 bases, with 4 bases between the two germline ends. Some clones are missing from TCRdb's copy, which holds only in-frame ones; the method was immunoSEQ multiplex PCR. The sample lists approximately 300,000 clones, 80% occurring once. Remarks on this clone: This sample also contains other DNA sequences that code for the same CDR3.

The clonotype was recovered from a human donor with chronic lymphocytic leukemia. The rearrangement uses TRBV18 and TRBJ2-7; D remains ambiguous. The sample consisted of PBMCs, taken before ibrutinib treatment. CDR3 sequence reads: CASSRDSYEQYF. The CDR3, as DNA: TGTGCCAGCTCACGGGACTCCTACGAGCAGTACTTC.